Presented here are 10 T cell receptor beta chains from one specimen sequenced in a study of beta chain features in type 1 diabetes (dated by TCRdb to between 2017 and 2018). Libraries were prepared through the immunoSEQ multiplex PCR assay. The entire amount of isolated RNA was reverse transcribed using the High Capacity cDNA Reverse Transcription Kit, so the sequenced TCRB transcripts were expressed ones. Here the immuneACCESS table is served through TCRdb, limited to in-frame sequences with V and J called. Missing clones are a known gap in these copies; in checked studies unresolved V genes cover under half, and the rest lacks a known reason. Present in this sample are about 340,000 clones, 13% of which were seen just once. The ten largest make up about 0.016% of the sample. Beyond this particular receptor, the publication reports: In all four CD4+ subsets, TCRB CDR3 length was moderately but significantly shorter in type 1 diabetes patients.

For these TCRs, the target antigens are not known. Sequenced: naive CD4+ T cells from blood. The cell subset or site label of this sample denotes: true naive CD4+ T cells. These receptors were obtained from a young woman with type 1 diabetes.

V gene TRBV5-1 combines with J gene TRBJ2-5; 8 bases map to TRBD1. Germline V gene sequence: CDR1 SGHRS, CDR2 YFSETQ. Losses at the gene ends were 6 bases for V and 5 bases for J; bases not matched to a gene: 12. This CDR3 is 15 amino acids long. Written as DNA, the CDR3 is TGCGCCAGCAAGTATCTGGGACAGGCGGGGGAGACCCAGTACTTC. It specifies CASKYLGQAGETQYF.

This clone was seen a handful of times. The chain has TRBV4-3 and TRBJ1-5; 9 positions agree with TRBD1. Germline V CDR1 and CDR2: LGHNA, YSLEER. Trimming took 0 bases from V and 6 from J; bases not matched to a gene: 3. The length of the CDR3 is 15 residues. This CDR3 reads CASSQEGQGSQPQHF. CDR3 coding DNA: TGCGCCAGCAGCCAAGAGGGACAGGGAAGTCAGCCCCAGCATTTT.

CDR3 nucleotide sequence: TGTGCCAGCAGCTCGGGACTAGCGGGAGGGTCTGGGGGGGAGCTGTTTTTT. It codes for CASSSGLAGGSGGELFF. The chain has TRBV7-2 and TRBJ2-2; 16 bases are shared with TRBD2. From germline, CDR1 is SGHTA and CDR2 FQGNSA. CDR3 length equals 17 residues. V shed 4 bases, J shed 8 bases, and the junction held 7 bases outside the gene matches.

This clone came up a few times. The J gene is TRBJ2-1, the V gene TRBV5-4; 13 bases are a match to TRBD2. Germline CDR1 and CDR2: SGHNT and YYREEE (reference sequence). V lost 4 bases, J lost 8 bases, and 6 bases stayed unmatched. The CDR3 is 15 residues long. The chain's CDR3 is CASSRTSGSWDEQFF. For the CDR3, the DNA is TGTGCCAGCAGCCGGACTAGCGGGAGTTGGGATGAGCAGTTCTTC.

This clone was observed a few times. The rearrangement links TRBV4-1 to TRBJ1-1, with D possibly matching TRBD1 (5 bases). Germline V gene data show CDR1 as MGHRA and CDR2 as YSYEKL. The CDR3 covers 14 residues. Trimming pared 4 bases from V and 4 bases from J, leaving 13 bases between. CDR3 in DNA: TGCGCCAGCAGCCCAACGGGGGTCGGCACTGAAGCTTTCTTT. It yields the protein CASSPTGVGTEAFF.

There are a few counts of this clone. The chain couples TRBV30 to TRBJ1-1, with unresolved D. The CDR3 runs 13 residues. Germline-derived CDR1 and CDR2 are GTSNPN and SVGIG (reference sequence). Trimming left V 3 bases short and J 0 bases short, with 8 bases between. The CDR3 DNA follows: TGTGCCTGGAGGAGAGAGATGAACACTGAAGCTTTCTTT. It codes for CAWRREMNTEAFF.

This clone was seen more than once but under ten times. At one end the junction does not follow the germline gene, possibly because of a read error. This chain joins TRBV23-1 and TRBJ2-7; 9 bases fit TRBD2. TRBV23-1 is labeled an ORF, and its function is uncertain. This CDR3 spans 13 amino acids. Here the CDR3 DNA reads TGCGCCAGCAGTCAATCGGGTGGGACTAGCTGTGTATTC. Amino acids: CASSQSGGTSCVF.

The J gene is TRBJ2-3, the V gene TRBV5-4; D perhaps matches TRBD2 (6 bases). The ends were cut back, 5 bases at V and 5 bases at J, with 15 bases in the middle. The CDR3 spans 14 residues. Germline V lookup: CDR1 SGHNT, CDR2 YYREEE (reference sequence). The CDR3 sequence: CASRPGLSEDTQYF. The CDR3 coding sequence is TGTGCCAGCAGACCAGGACTATCGGAAGATACGCAGTATTTT.

This chain connects TRBV6-5 to TRBJ1-5; D possibly corresponds to TRBD1 (5 bases). CDR1 MNHEY and CDR2 SVGAGI come from the germline V gene. The CDR3 is made up of 13 amino acids. The V gene lost 8 bases and the J gene lost 5 bases, with 13 bases spanning the gap. CDR3 nucleotide sequence: TGTGCCAGCGCCCGCCGGGGGGATCAGCCCCAGCATTTT. Translation: CASARRGDQPQHF.

This clone appeared a few times. V gene TRBV7-9 combines with J gene TRBJ2-1; possibly TRBD2 for D (6 bases). Germline CDR1 reads SEHNR; CDR2 reads FQNEAQ (reference sequence). V gave up 5 bases and J gave up 4 bases, with 18 bases separating them. The CDR3 has 16 amino acids. DNA for the CDR3: TGTGCCAGCAGCCAGCCTAAAACGGCGGGATACAATGAGCAGTTCTTC. Its protein is CASSQPKTAGYNEQFF. Variable domain in full (rest from reference TRBV7-9 and TRBJ2-1): DTGVSQNPRHKITKRGQNVTFRCDPISEHNRLYWYRQTLGQGPEFLTYFQNEAQLEKSRLLSDRFSAERPKGSFSTLEIQRTEQGDSAMYLCASSQPKTAGYNEQFFGPGTRLTVL.